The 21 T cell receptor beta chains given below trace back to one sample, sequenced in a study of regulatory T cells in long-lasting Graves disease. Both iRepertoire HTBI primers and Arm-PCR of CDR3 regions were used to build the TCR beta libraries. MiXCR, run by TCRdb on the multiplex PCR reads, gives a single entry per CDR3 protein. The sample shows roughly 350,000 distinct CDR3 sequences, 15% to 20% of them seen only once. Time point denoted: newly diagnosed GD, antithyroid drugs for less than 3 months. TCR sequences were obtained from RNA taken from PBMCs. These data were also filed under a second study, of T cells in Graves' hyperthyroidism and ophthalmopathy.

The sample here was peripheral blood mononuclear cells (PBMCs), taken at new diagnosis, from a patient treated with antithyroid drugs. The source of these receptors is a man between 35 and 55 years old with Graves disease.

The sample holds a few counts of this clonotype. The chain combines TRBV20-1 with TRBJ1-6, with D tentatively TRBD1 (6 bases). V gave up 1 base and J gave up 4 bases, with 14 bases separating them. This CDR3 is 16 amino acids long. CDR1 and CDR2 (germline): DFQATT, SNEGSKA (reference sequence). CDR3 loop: CSARVLGARYNSPLHF. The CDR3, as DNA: TGCAGTGCTAGAGTTCTGGGGGCGCGTTATAATTCACCCCTCCACTTT.

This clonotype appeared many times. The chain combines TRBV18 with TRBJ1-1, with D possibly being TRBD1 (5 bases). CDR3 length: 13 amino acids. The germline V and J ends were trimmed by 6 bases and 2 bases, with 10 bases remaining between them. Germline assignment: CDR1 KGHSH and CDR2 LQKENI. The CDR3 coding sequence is TGTGCCAGCTCGCAAGGGGAAAACACTGAAGCTTTCTTT. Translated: CASSQGENTEAFF.

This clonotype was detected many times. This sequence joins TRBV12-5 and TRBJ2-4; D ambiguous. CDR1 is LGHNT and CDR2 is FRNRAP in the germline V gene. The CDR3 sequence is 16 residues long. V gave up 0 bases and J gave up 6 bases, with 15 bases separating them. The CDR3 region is CASGLVLTGWGNIQYF. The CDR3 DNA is TGTGCTAGTGGTTTGGTACTCACGGGCTGGGGAAACATTCAGTACTTC.

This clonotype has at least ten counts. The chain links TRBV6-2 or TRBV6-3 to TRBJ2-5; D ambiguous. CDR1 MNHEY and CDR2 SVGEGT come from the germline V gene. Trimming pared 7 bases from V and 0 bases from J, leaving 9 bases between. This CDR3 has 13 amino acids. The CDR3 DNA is TGTGCCAGCACGATTGTATACCAAGAGACCCAGTACTTC. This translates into CASTIVYQETQYF.

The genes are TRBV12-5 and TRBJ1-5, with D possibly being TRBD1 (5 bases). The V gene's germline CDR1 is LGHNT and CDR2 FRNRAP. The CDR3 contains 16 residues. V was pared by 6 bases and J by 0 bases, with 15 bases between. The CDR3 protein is CASGPTGGYSNQPQHF. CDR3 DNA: TGTGCTAGTGGCCCGACTGGGGGTTATAGCAATCAGCCCCAGCATTTT.

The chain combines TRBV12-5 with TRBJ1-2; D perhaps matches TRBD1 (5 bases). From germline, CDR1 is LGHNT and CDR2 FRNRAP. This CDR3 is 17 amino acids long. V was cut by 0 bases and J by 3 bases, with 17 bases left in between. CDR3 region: CASGLVLGSGSDYGYTF. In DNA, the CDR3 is TGTGCTAGTGGTTTGGTACTTGGGTCAGGGTCGGACTATGGCTACACCTTC.

In DNA, the CDR3 is TGCAGCGCCACCCCCCGGGCGGGGGGGCCTAATGAGCAGTTCTTC. This translates into CSATPRAGGPNEQFF. This rearrangement joins TRBV29-1 to TRBJ2-1; TRBD2 matches 9 bases. With 7 bases clipped from V and 7 bases from J, the junction kept 14 bases outside the gene matches. The CDR3 covers 15 residues. The germline gives CDR1 SQVTM, CDR2 ANQGSEA.

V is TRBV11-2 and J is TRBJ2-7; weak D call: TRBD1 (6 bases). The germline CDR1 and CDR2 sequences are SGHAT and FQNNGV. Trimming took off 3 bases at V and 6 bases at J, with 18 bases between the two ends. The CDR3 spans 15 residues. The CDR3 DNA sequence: TGTGCCAGCAGCTTCCCACAGGGAGTTAGGAGCGAGCAGTACTTC. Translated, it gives CASSFPQGVRSEQYF.

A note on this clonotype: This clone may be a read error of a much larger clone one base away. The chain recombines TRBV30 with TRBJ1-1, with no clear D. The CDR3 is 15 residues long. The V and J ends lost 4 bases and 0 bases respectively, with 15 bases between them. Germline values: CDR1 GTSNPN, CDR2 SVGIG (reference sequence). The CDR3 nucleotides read TGTGCCTGGAAGCCAGAGGGTCCCATGAACACTGAAGCTTTCTTT. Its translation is CAWKPEGPMNTEAFF.

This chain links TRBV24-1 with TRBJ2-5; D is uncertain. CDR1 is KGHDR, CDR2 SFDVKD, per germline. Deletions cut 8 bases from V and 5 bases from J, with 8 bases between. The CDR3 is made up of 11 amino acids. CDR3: CATTPRETQYF. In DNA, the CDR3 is TGTGCCACCACCCCGAGGGAGACCCAGTACTTC.

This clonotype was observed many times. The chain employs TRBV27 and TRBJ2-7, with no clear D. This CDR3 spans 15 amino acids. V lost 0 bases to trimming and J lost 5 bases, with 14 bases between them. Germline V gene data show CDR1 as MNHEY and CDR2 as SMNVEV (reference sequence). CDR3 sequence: CASSLSLSDADEQYF. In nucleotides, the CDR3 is TGTGCCAGCAGTTTATCTCTTTCGGACGCGGACGAGCAGTACTTC.

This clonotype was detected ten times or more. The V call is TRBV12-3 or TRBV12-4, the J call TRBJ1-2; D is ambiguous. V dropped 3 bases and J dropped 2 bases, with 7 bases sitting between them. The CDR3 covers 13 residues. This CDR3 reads CASSFVANYGYTF. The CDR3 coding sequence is TGTGCCAGCAGTTTCGTGGCGAACTATGGCTACACCTTC.

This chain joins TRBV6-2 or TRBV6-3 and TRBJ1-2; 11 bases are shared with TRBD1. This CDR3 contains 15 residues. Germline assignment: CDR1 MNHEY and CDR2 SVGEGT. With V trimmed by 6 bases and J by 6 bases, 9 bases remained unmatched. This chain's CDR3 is CASRRRGQGADGYTF. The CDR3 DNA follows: TGTGCCAGCAGGCGACGAGGACAGGGGGCAGATGGCTACACCTTC.

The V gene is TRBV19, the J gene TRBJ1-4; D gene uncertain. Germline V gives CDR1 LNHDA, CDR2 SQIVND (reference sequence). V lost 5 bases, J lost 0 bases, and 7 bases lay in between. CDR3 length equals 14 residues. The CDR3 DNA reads TGTGCCAGTAGTCGAAAATCAACTAATGAAAAACTGTTTTTT. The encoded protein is CASSRKSTNEKLFF.

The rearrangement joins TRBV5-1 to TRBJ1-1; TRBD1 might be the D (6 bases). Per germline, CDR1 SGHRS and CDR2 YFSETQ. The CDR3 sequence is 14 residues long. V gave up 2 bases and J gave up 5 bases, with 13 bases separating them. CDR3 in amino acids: CASSFEGVATEAFF. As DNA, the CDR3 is TGCGCCAGCAGCTTCGAGGGGGTAGCGACTGAAGCTTTCTTT.

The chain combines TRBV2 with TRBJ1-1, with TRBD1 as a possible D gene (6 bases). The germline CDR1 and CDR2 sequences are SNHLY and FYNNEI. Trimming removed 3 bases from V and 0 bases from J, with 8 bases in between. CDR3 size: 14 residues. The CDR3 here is CASSEDRMNTEAFF. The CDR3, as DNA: TGTGCCAGCAGTGAGGACAGAATGAACACTGAAGCTTTCTTT.

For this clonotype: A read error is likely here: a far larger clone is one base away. This CDR3 reads CASSLRRGKTLSYEQFF. CDR3 nucleotides: TGTGCCAGCAGCTTGAGGCGGGGGAAAACCCTCTCCTACGAGCAGTTCTTC. The J gene is TRBJ2-3, the V gene TRBV13; 7 bases map to TRBD2. The end of the DNA aligns better with TRBJ2-1, so the J call may be wrong. The germline V gene encodes CDR1 PRHDT and CDR2 FYEKMQ (reference sequence). This CDR3 comprises 17 residues.

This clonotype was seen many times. The CDR3 region is CASRSPGDTQYF. The CDR3 nucleotides are TGTGCCAGTCGGTCCCCGGGAGATACGCAGTATTTT. This chain uses TRBV27 with TRBJ2-3; D is uncertain. There are 12 residues in the CDR3. V was clipped by 9 bases and J by 5 bases, with 12 bases between them. CDR1 is MNHEY, CDR2 SMNVEV, per germline (reference sequence).

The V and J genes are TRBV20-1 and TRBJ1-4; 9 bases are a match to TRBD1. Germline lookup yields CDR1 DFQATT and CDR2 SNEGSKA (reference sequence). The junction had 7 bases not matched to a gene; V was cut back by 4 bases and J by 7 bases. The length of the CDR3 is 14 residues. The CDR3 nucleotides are TGCAGTGCTAACTACAGGGGGCGCGGTGAAAAACTGTTTTTT. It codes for CSANYRGRGEKLFF.

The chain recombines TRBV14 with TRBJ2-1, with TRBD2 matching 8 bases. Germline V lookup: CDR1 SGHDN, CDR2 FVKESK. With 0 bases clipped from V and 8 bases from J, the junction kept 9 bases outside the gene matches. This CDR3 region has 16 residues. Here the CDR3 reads CASSQDFSGGADEQFF. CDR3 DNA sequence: TGTGCCAGCAGCCAAGATTTCTCGGGAGGGGCGGATGAGCAGTTCTTC.

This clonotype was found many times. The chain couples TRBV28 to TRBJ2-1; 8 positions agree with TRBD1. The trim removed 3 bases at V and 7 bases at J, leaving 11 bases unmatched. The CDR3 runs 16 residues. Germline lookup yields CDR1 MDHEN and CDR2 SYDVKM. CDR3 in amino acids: CASSFPRTGLGNEQFF. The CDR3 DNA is TGTGCCAGCAGTTTTCCCCGGACAGGGCTGGGGAATGAGCAGTTCTTC.